This TCR beta chain was observed in a study of T cell responses to AZD1222 COVID-19 vaccine. CDR1 is SNHLY, CDR2 FYNNEI, per germline. V gave up 7 bases and J gave up 5 bases, with 17 bases separating them. CDR3 length equals 14 residues. Concerning this clone itself: Its antigen is not known.

Findings and caveats of the study: With dominance at 160-218 and 743-854, vaccine-associated CD4 TCRs spanned spike. After the peak T cell response, and only then, were repertoires sampled.

Measured with immunoSEQ multiplex PCR; TCRdb has only the in-frame clones, and not every one. This table has approximately 150,000 clones, approximately 94% appearing once. This clonotype originated in an adult who received the AZD1222 COVID-19 vaccine. The chain combines TRBV2 with TRBJ2-5; D possibly corresponds to TRBD2 (6 bases). The specimen was peripheral blood, collected 28 days after the second AZD1222 dose. CDR3 in amino acids: CASTGRELAETQYF. DNA for the CDR3: TGTGCCAGCACCGGCCGCGAGCTAGCGGAGACCCAGTACTTC.